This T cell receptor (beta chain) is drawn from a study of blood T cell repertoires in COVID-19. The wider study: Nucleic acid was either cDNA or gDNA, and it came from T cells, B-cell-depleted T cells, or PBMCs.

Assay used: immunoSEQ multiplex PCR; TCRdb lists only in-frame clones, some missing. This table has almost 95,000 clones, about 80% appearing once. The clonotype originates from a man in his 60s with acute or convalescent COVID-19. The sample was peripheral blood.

The CDR3 protein is CASSPAGGQGGEKLFF. The CDR3 DNA reads TGCGCCAGCAGCCCTGCCGGGGGACAGGGGGGTGAAAAACTGTTTTTT. This chain joins TRBV4-3 and TRBJ1-4; 11 nucleotides match TRBD1. From germline, CDR1 is LGHNA and CDR2 YSLEER. V trimming: 4 bases; J trimming: 7 bases; junction bases outside the gene matches: 8. The CDR3 runs 16 residues.